This T cell receptor beta chain was recovered during a study of cytomegalovirus exposure and HLA in healthy donors. Study results and caveats: Previously analyzed data showed that most TCR beta V segments were productive at a frequency of about 87% or about 30%. With high specificity and sensitivity, the classifier reportedly diagnosed cytomegalovirus status. Most likely, a cluster of highly shared sequence variants arose as a sequencing artifact.

CDR1 SGHTA and CDR2 FQGNSA come from the germline V gene. Trimming pared 1 base from V and 6 bases from J, leaving 13 bases between. CDR3 length equals 15 residues. Amplification used 60 Vbeta primers and 13 Jbeta primers. Measured with immunoSEQ multiplex PCR; TCRdb has only the in-frame clones, and not every one. The repertoire table contains roughly 190,000 clones. Regarding this clone: What it recognizes is unknown.

The origin of this receptor is a woman in her late teens or twenties in good health and CMV-seropositive. The material sequenced was PBMCs. The chain has TRBV7-2 and TRBJ2-1, with D tentatively TRBD2 (6 bases). The CDR3 nucleotides are TGTGCCAGCAGCTTAGATGGAGGGAGTCCCAATGAGCAGTTCTTC. Its protein is CASSLDGGSPNEQFF.